A selection of T cell receptor beta chains follows, all from one sample in a study of shared clonotypes between healthy human individuals. The table came from immunoSEQ multiplex PCR; TCRdb's copy has only in-frame clones and leaves some out. The sample yields roughly 2,000,000 clones, over 85% seen once. Sequencing was done on a sample of naive CD8+ T cells sorted from blood. The receptors were sampled from a man aged 18-30 years in good health. Both conserved end residues are part of each CDR3. Each record gives: clone size, V gene, CDR3 length, D gene, J gene, CDR3 DNA, CDR3 protein. A D gene is named only where the DNA matches it firmly. Expanded clones are given a class, and other clones once, few, many or no size at all.

.	TRBV9	13	TRBD1	TRBJ1-5	TGTGCCAGCAGCAAAACAGGGGATCAGCCCCAGCATTTT	CASSKTGDQPQHF
.	TRBV27	14	TRBD1	TRBJ2-7	TGTGCCAGCAGTTTCGAACAGGGGGCCTACGAGCAGTACTTC	CASSFEQGAYEQYF
.	TRBV29-1	13	TRBD1	TRBJ1-5	TGCAGCGACAGGGGGCGCCTCGGTCAGCCCCAGCATTTT	CSDRGRLGQPQHF
.	TRBV9	13	TRBD2	TRBJ2-3	TGTGCCAGCAGCTCAGCGGGAATGGATACGCAGTATTTT	CASSSAGMDTQYF
.	TRBV6-1	13	.	TRBJ2-3	TGTGCCAGCAGTGTGGTGGGCACAGATACGCAGTATTTT	CASSVVGTDTQYF
.	TRBV9	17	.	TRBJ2-3	TGTGCCAGCAGCGCACAGGGGGGAGGGACTGGCACAGATACGCAGTATTTT	CASSAQGGGTGTDTQYF
.	TRBV13	12	.	TRBJ2-3	TGTGCCAGCAGCTTAGAACGAGATACGCAGTATTTT	CASSLERDTQYF
once	TRBV11-1	14	TRBD1	TRBJ1-6	TGTGCCAGCAGCCTAGGGACAGATGGTTCACCCCTCCACTTT	CASSLGTDGSPLHF
once	TRBV5-6	15	TRBD2	TRBJ2-5	TGTGCCAGCAGCACAGAACTAGCGCCCCAAGAGACCCAGTACTTC	CASSTELAPQETQYF
few	TRBV6-6	11	.	TRBJ1-1	TGTGCCAGCAGTTCCACGAAAGAAGCTTTCTTT	CASSSTKEAFF
.	TRBV7-9	12	.	TRBJ2-5	TGTGCCAGTGACCGGGGCCAAGAGACCCAGTACTTC	CASDRGQETQYF
.	TRBV6-5	16	.	TRBJ2-1	TGTGCCAGCAGTTACTCGGACGTTAGCTCCTACAATGAGCAGTTCTTC	CASSYSDVSSYNEQFF
.	TRBV20-1	11	TRBD1	TRBJ1-2	TGCAGTGCGAAAGAGCAGGGGGACTACACCTTC	CSAKEQGDYTF
.	TRBV13	15	TRBD1	TRBJ1-6	TGTGCCAGCAGCTCTAACAGGGGACAGAATTCACCCCTCCACTTT	CASSSNRGQNSPLHF
.	TRBV7-6	16	TRBD2	TRBJ2-7	TGTGCCAGCAGCTTAGCTACTAGCGGGCTCTCCTACGAGCAGTACTTC	CASSLATSGLSYEQYF
once	TRBV28	16	.	TRBJ2-1	TGTGCCAGCAGTGGAGGGCGGGGTGATTTATACAATGAGCAGTTCTTC	CASSGGRGDLYNEQFF
.	TRBV9	15	.	TRBJ2-7	TGTGCCAGCAGCGAGGGTGGTTCGGCCTCCTACGAGCAGTACTTC	CASSEGGSASYEQYF
.	TRBV4-1	16	.	TRBJ1-5	TGCGCCAGCAGCCAGACCTCCCAGGTACAAAATCAGCCCCAGCATTTT	CASSQTSQVQNQPQHF
once	TRBV14	14	.	TRBJ2-7	TGTGCCAGCAGCCAAACCGGGACCGCTGCCGAGCAGTACTTC	CASSQTGTAAEQYF
.	TRBV7-8	17	TRBD2	TRBJ2-7	TGTGCCAGCAGCTTAGCGCTTAGCGGGGGGGAAGAAGACGAGCAGTACTTC	CASSLALSGGEEDEQYF
.	TRBV4-1	18	TRBD2	TRBJ2-2	TGCGCCAGCAGCCAAGATGACCCCCTAGCGGAGAACACCGGGGAGCTGTTTTTT	CASSQDDPLAENTGELFF
.	TRBV6-6	15	TRBD2	TRBJ2-7	TGTGCCAGCAACCAGCCAACTAGCGGGAGCGTCGAGCAGTACTTC	CASNQPTSGSVEQYF
once	TRBV18	16	TRBD1	TRBJ2-7	TGTGCCAGCTCAATTACTTCCGGGACAGGGTTCTACGAGCAGTACTTC	CASSITSGTGFYEQYF
.	TRBV30	13	.	TRBJ2-1	TGTGCCTGGAGTGTACACTCCTACAATGAGCAGTTCTTC	CAWSVHSYNEQFF
.	TRBV7-9	16	TRBD1	TRBJ2-5	TGTGCCAGCAGCTTTACAGGGGGCGCCTCCCAAGAGACCCAGTACTTC	CASSFTGGASQETQYF
.	TRBV29-1	13	TRBD1	TRBJ1-1	TGCAGCGCTAGGGGACAGGGAGTCTCTGAAGCTTTCTTT	CSARGQGVSEAFF
.	TRBV27	9	.	TRBJ2-7	TGTGCCTCCGGCTACGAGCAGTACTTC	CASGYEQYF
few	TRBV4-1	17	.	TRBJ1-6	TGCGCCAGCAGCCAAGTAGTACGGGGTCGGGCGGGTTCACCCCTCCACTTT	CASSQVVRGRAGSPLHF